Included here is one TCR beta chain sequence, with context. The source of the sample is a study of T cell clones after liver transplantation. Produced via immunoSEQ multiplex PCR; TCRdb's table is partial and in-frame only. The table has 70,000 to 95,000 clones, roughly 83% seen once. Germline loops: CDR1 SGHTA, CDR2 FQGNSA. Trimming pared 5 bases from V and 4 bases from J, leaving 12 bases between. The CDR3 length is 13 residues. Material: CD4+ T cells from blood, obtained at the 22-month timepoint. The TCR was taken from a human patient who received a liver transplant. A share of the T cells may be of graft donor origin. The chain uses TRBV7-2 and TRBJ2-7; D is uncertain. The CDR3 DNA reads TGTGCCAGCAGCGAGGCGGTTTGGTACGAGCAGTACTTC. Translating it yields CASSEAVWYEQYF.